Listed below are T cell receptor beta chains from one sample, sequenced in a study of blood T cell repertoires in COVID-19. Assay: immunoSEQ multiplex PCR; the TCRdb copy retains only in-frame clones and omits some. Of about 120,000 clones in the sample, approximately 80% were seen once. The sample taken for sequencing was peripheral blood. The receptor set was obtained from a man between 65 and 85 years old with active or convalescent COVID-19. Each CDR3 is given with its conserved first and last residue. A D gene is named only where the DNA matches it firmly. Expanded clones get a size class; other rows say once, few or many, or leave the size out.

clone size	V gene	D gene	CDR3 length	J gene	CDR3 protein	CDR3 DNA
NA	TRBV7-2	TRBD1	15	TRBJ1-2	CASSLVGRGNVGYTF	TGTGCCAGCAGCTTAGTGGGCAGGGGGAACGTGGGCTACACCTTC
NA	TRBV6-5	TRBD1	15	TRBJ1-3	CASRDRVILGNTIYF	TGTGCCAGCAGGGACAGGGTAATTTTAGGAAACACCATATATTTT
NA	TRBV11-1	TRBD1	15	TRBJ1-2	CASSLSGQEYYGYTF	TGTGCCAGCAGCTTAAGTGGACAGGAATACTATGGCTACACCTTC
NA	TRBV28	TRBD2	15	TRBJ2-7	CASSPPSGSVYEQYF	TGTGCCAGCAGTCCCCCTAGCGGGAGTGTCTACGAGCAGTACTTC
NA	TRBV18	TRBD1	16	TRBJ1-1	CASSPGTGKLNTEAFF	TGTGCCAGCTCACCCGGGACAGGGAAATTGAACACTGAAGCTTTCTTT
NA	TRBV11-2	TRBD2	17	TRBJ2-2	CASAEEWGGRDTGELFF	TGTGCCAGCGCCGAAGAATGGGGAGGGAGGGATACCGGGGAGCTGTTTTTT
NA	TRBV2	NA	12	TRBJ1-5	CASSPGIQPQHF	TGTGCCAGCAGCCCCGGGATTCAGCCCCAGCATTTT
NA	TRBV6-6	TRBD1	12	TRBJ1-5	CASTGAGQPQHF	TGTGCCAGTACAGGGGCGGGGCAGCCCCAGCATTTT
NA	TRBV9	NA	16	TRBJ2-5	CASSVSPAGAQETQYF	TGTGCCAGCAGCGTGAGTCCCGCGGGTGCCCAAGAGACCCAGTACTTC
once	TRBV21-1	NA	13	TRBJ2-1	CASRGLAISEQFF	TGTGCCAGCAGGGGACTAGCGATCTCTGAGCAGTTCTTC
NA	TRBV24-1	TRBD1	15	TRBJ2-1	CATSEPGQGQGEQFF	TGTGCCACCAGTGAACCGGGACAGGGCCAGGGTGAGCAGTTCTTC
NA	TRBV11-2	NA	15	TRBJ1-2	CASSLRGQKISGYTF	TGTGCCAGCAGCTTAAGAGGACAGAAGATTTCGGGCTACACCTTC
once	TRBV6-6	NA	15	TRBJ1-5	CASSYRQASNQPQHF	TGTGCCAGCAGTTATAGACAGGCAAGCAATCAGCCCCAGCATTTT
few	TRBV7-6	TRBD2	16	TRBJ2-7	CASKPGPAGGVYEQYF	TGTGCCAGCAAACCAGGACCGGCGGGAGGAGTCTACGAGCAGTACTTC
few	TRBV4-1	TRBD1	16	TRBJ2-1	CASSQYRTGVYNEQFF	TGCGCCAGCAGCCAGTACAGGACAGGGGTATACAATGAGCAGTTCTTC
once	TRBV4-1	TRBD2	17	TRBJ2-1	CASSQGRGGRSYNEQFF	TGCGCCAGCAGCCAGGGACGGGGCGGGAGGTCCTACAATGAGCAGTTCTTC
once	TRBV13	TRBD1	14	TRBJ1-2	CASSSGQGLYGYTF	TGTGCCAGCAGCTCGGGACAGGGCCTCTATGGCTACACCTTC
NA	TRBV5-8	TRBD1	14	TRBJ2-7	CASRITGAPAGQYF	TGTGCCAGCAGAATCACAGGGGCCCCGGCGGGGCAGTACTTC
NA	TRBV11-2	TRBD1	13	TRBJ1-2	CASSPGGRQGVTF	TGTGCCAGCAGCCCAGGAGGGCGGCAGGGGGTCACCTTC
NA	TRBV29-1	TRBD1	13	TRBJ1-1	CSARGQGNTEAFF	TGCAGCGCGCGGGGACAGGGGAACACTGAAGCTTTCTTT
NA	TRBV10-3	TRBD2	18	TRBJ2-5	CAISESDWVAGVQETQYF	TGTGCCATCAGTGAGTCGGACTGGGTAGCGGGGGTACAAGAGACCCAGTACTTC
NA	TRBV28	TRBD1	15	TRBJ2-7	CASSRDRGSMYEQYF	TGTGCCAGCAGTAGGGACAGGGGGAGTATGTACGAGCAGTACTTC
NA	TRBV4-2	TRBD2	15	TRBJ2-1	CASSQGGGGLSEQFF	TGTGCCAGCAGCCAAGGCGGGGGAGGGTTGTCTGAGCAGTTCTTC
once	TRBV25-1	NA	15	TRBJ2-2	CATSRDKRNTGELFF	TGTGCCACCTCACGGGACAAGAGGAACACCGGGGAGCTGTTTTTT
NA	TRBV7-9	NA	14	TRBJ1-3	CASSKNRGSNTIYF	TGTGCCAGCAGCAAAAACCGGGGGTCTAACACCATATATTTT
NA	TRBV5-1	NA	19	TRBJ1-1	CASSLEGARGPLLNTEAFF	TGCGCCAGCAGCTTGGAAGGGGCCAGGGGCCCTTTATTGAACACTGAAGCTTTCTTT
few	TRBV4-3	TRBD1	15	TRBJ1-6	CASSPTGTGVSPLHF	TGCGCCAGCAGCCCCACCGGGACAGGGGTTTCACCCCTCCACTTT
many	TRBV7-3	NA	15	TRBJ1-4	CASSSTGRVGEKLFF	TGTGCCAGCAGCTCTACAGGGCGAGTTGGGGAAAAACTGTTTTTT
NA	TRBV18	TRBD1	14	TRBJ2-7	CASSRTGITYEQYF	TGTGCCAGCTCACGGACAGGGATAACCTACGAGCAGTACTTC
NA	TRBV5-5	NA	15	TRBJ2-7	CASSAQGGKHYEQYF	TGTGCCAGCAGCGCACAGGGGGGGAAGCATTACGAGCAGTACTTC
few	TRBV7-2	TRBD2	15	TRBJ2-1	CASSMGLADYNEQFF	TGTGCCAGCAGCATGGGACTAGCGGACTACAATGAGCAGTTCTTC
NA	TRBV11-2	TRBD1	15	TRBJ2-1	CASSWTGSSYNEQFF	TGTGCCAGCAGCTGGACAGGAAGCTCCTACAATGAGCAGTTCTTC
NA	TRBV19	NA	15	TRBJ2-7	CASSVANRDTYEQYF	TGTGCCAGTAGTGTAGCTAACCGGGACACCTACGAGCAGTACTTC
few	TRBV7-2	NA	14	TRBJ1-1	CASSARDSNTEAFF	TGTGCCAGCAGCGCCAGGGACTCGAACACTGAAGCTTTCTTT
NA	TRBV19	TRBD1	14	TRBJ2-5	CASSSRQGRKTQYF	TGTGCCAGTAGTTCCCGACAGGGGAGGAAGACCCAGTACTTC
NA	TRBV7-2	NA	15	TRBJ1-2	CASSLGFRGGYGYTF	TGTGCCAGCAGCTTAGGCTTCAGGGGAGGGTATGGCTACACCTTC
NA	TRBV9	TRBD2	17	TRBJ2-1	CASSVVTSGSFHNEQFF	TGTGCCAGCAGCGTAGTTACTAGCGGGAGTTTCCACAATGAGCAGTTCTTC
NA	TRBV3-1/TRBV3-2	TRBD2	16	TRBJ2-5	CASSQRTSGRGETQYF	TGTGCCAGCAGCCAACGGACTAGCGGGAGGGGGGAGACCCAGTACTTC
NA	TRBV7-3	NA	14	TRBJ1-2	CASSLNTEGYGYTF	TGTGCCAGCAGCCTCAATACAGAGGGCTATGGCTACACCTTC
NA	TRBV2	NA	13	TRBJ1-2	CASSDGQYYGYTF	TGTGCCAGCAGTGATGGACAGTACTATGGCTACACCTTC
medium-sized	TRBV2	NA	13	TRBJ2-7	CASSEPFLYEQYF	TGTGCCAGCAGCGAGCCTTTTTTATACGAGCAGTACTTC
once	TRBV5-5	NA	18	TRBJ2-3	CASSQPLDWRVNTDTQYF	TGTGCCAGCAGCCAGCCCCTCGACTGGCGGGTGAACACAGATACGCAGTATTTT
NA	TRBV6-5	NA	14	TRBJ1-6	CASSYSSGNSPLHF	TGTGCCAGCAGTTACTCGTCGGGGAATTCACCCCTCCACTTT
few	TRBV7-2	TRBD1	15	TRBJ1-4	CASSWSGTGAEKLFF	TGTGCCAGCAGCTGGTCCGGGACAGGGGCTGAAAAACTGTTTTTT
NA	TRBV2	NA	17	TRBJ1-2	CASSEKRDSGLLYGYTF	TGTGCCAGCAGTGAAAAACGAGACTCAGGGCTACTCTATGGCTACACCTTC
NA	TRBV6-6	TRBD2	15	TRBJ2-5	CASSYVRGGRETQYF	TGTGCCAGCAGTTACGTGCGGGGGGGCCGAGAGACCCAGTACTTC
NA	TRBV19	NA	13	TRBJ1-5	CASSRTVNQPQHF	TGTGCCAGTAGTCGGACAGTCAATCAGCCCCAGCATTTT
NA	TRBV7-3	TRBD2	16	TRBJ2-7	CASSPTGTSGSNEQYF	TGTGCCAGCAGCCCCACGGGGACTAGCGGGAGTAACGAGCAGTACTTC
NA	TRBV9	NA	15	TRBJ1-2	CASSSGLSVYGGYTF	TGTGCCAGCAGCTCGGGACTCAGCGTCTATGGTGGCTACACCTTC